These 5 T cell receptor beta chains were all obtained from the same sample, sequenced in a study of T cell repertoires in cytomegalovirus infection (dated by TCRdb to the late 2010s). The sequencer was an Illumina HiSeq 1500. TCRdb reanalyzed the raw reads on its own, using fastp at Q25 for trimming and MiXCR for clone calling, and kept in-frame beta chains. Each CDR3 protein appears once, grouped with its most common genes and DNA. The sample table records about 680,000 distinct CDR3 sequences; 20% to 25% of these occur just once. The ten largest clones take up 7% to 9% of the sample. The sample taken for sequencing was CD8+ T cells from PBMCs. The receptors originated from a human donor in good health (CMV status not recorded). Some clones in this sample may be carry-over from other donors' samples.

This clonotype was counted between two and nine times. The CDR3 nucleotides read TGTGCCAGCAGCCAAGGGGGCCGACGGGATGAAAAACTGTTTTTT. It is translated as CASSQGGRRDEKLFF. The rearrangement links TRBV14 to TRBJ1-4; D might be TRBD1 (5 bases). The CDR3 is 15 amino acids. Deletions cut 1 base from V and 6 bases from J, with 12 bases between. Germline assignment: CDR1 SGHDN and CDR2 FVKESK.

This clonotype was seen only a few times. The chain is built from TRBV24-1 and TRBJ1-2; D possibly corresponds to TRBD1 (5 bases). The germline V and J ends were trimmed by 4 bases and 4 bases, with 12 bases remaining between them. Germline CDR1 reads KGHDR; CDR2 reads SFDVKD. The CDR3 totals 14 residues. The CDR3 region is CATSDPDKSYGYTF. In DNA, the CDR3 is TGTGCCACCAGTGACCCGGACAAGAGCTATGGCTACACCTTC.

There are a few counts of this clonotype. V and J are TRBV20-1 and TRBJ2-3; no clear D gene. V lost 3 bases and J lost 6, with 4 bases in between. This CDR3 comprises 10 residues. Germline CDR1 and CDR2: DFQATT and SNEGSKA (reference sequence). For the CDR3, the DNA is TGCAGTGCTAGCGAGGATACGCAGTATTTT. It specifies CSASEDTQYF.

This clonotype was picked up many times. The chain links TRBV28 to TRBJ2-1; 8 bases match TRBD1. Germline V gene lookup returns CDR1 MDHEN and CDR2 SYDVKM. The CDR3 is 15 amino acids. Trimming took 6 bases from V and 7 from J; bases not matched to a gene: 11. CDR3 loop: CASSPAGGASNEQFF. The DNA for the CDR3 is TGTGCCAGCAGCCCCGCAGGGGGCGCATCAAATGAGCAGTTCTTC.

The CDR3 spells CSANIAGGYNEQFF. As DNA, the CDR3 is TGCAGTGCAAATATAGCGGGGGGATACAATGAGCAGTTCTTC. The chain combines TRBV20-1 with TRBJ2-1; 10 positions agree with TRBD2. Trimming at V came to 6 bases and at J to 4 bases, leaving 6 bases not matched to a gene. This CDR3 has 14 residues. Per germline, CDR1 DFQATT and CDR2 SNEGSKA (reference sequence).